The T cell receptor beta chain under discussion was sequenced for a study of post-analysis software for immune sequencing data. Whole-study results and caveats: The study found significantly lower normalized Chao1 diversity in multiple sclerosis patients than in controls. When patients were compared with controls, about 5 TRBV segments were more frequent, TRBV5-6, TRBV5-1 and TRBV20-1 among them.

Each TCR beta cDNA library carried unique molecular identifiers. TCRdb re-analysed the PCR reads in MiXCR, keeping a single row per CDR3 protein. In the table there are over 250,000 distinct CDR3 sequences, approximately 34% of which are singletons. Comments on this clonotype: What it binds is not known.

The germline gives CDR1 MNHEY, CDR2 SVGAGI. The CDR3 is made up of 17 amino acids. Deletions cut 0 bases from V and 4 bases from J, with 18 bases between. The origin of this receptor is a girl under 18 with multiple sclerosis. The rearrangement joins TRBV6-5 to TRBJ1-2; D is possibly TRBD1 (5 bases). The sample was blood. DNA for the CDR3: TGTGCCAGCAGTTACTCGGGGACGGGGGTGGAAGTCTATGGCTACACCTTC. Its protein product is CASSYSGTGVEVYGYTF.